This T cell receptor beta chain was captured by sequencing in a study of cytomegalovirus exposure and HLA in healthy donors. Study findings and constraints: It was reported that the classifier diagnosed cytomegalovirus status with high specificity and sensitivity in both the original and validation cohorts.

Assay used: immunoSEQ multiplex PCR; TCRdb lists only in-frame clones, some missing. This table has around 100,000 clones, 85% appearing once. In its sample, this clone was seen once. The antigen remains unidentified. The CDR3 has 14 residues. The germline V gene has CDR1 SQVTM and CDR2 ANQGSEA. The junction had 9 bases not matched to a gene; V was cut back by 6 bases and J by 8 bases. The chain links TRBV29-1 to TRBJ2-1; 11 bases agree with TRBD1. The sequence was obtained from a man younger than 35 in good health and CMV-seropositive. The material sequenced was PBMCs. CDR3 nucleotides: TGCAGCGTCACCGGGACAGGGGGTGTGTATGAGCAGTTCTTC. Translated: CSVTGTGGVYEQFF.